Below, one T cell receptor beta chain is given with its context. Its matching antigen is unknown. Germline CDR1 reads SGHTA; CDR2 reads FQGNSA. V lost 1 base, J lost 5 bases, and 14 bases lay in between. The length of the CDR3 is 15 residues. The data derive from a study of neoadjuvant anti-PD-1 for oral cavity cancer. Study-wide results and caveats: Only three patients per response group were TCR-analyzed; validation needed.

Time point reported: after neoadjuvant nivolumab, at surgical resection. The patients had HPV-negative, locally advanced oral cavity squamous cell carcinoma. Method: immunoSEQ multiplex PCR; TCRdb's copy keeps in-frame clones and lacks some. This repertoire shows about 14,000 clones, 70% to 75% found once; its top ten account for 3%. The sample was PBMCs, taken after nivolumab (anti-PD-1) treatment. The source of this sequence is a person aged 35-80 years with oral cavity squamous cell carcinoma. The chain recombines TRBV7-2 with TRBJ2-5; D is possibly TRBD2 (6 bases). The DNA of the CDR3 is TGTGCCAGCAGCTTAGGACCCGGGAGTGGCGAGACCCAGTACTTC. Translation gives CASSLGPGSGETQYF.